This T cell receptor (beta chain) was recorded in a study of CXCR3-negative and CXCR3-positive naive CD8 T cells. Across the study: The total count of TRB reads reached approximately 140 million, and each library contributed about 1.5 +/- 0.3 million. Study results and caveats: With CXCR3 expression partially decreased after cryopreservation, most assays relied on fresh PBMCs. Hydrophobicity of TRB CDR3s was greater in CXCR3-positive naive cells than in CXCR3-negative naive cells.

Naive CD8+ T cells had a CD45RO-CCR7+CD27+CD95- phenotype. Via 5' RACE with UMI labels, TRB cDNA libraries were prepared. From the 5' RACE reads, TCRdb lists one entry per CDR3 protein and no DNA. The ten top clones account for 1.5% to 2%, within a sample of tens of thousands of distinct CDR3 sequences. The CDR3 runs 13 residues. Germline lookup yields CDR1 MNHEY and CDR2 SMNVEV (reference sequence). Points on this clonotype: Its specificity is not known.

Sequences were obtained from naive CXCR3- CD8+ T cells from blood. Subset reported: CD45RO-CCR7+CD27+CD95- naive CD8+ T cells lacking CXCR3 (TNR3-). The receptor's source is a human donor in good health. Some clones in this sample may be carry-over from other donors' samples. The chain has TRBV27 and TRBJ1-2; there is no DNA to check the TCRdb D call of TRBD1. CDR3 region: CASGTGTGNGYTF.